The following is a T cell receptor (beta chain) sequence with its context. Its antigen is not known. These data belong to a study of CD8+ T cells in alopecia areata. Study-level information: Tofacitinib was taken orally by treated patients, and the dose was 5 to 10 mg twice daily. Study results and limitations: In lesional scalp, particularly from alopecia totalis/universalis, clonality was higher than in normal scalp.

RNA, once extracted, was reverse transcribed into cDNA for use as the sequencing template. Assay: immunoSEQ multiplex PCR; the TCRdb copy retains only in-frame clones and omits some. This table has about 200,000 clones, about three fifths appearing once. Deletions cut 8 bases from V and 5 bases from J, with 12 bases between. The length of the CDR3 is 12 residues. CDR1 is MDHEN, CDR2 SYDVKM, per germline. This chain uses TRBV28 with TRBJ2-5, with TRBD2 as a possible D gene (5 bases). This material consisted of CD4+ T cells sorted from blood, taken at week 0. The TCR comes from a human donor with alopecia areata. The CDR3 here is CASDAPGETQYF. The CDR3 region has the DNA TGTGCCAGCGATGCGCCGGGGGAGACCCAGTACTTC.